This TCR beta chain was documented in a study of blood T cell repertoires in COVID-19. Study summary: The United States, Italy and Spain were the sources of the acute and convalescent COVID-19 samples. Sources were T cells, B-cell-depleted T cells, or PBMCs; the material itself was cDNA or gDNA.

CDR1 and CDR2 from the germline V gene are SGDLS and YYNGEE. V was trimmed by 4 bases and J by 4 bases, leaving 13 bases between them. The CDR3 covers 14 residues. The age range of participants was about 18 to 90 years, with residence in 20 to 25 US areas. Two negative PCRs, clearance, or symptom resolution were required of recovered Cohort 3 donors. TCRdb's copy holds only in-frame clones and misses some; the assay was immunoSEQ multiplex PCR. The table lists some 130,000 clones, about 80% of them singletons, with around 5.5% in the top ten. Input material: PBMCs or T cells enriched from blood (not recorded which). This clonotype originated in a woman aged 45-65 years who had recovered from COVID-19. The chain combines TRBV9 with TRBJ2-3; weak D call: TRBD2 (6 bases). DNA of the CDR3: TGTGCCAGCAGCTCCCCCCGCGGGGCAGATACGCAGTATTTT. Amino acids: CASSSPRGADTQYF.